The rows below give T cell receptor beta chains drawn from one sample of a study of regulatory T cells in long-lasting Graves disease. TCRdb independently ran MiXCR on the multiplex PCR reads; one entry per CDR3 protein. The repertoire holds some 400,000 distinct CDR3 sequences, just under 15% seen once, with roughly a sixth in the top ten. These data were likewise used in another study, on T cells in Graves' hyperthyroidism and ophthalmopathy.

Source: peripheral blood mononuclear cells (PBMCs), taken at new diagnosis, from a patient treated with antithyroid drugs. Receptor source: a woman aged 30 to 39 with Graves disease. Both conserved end residues are part of each CDR3. The order of the fields is J gene, V gene, clone size, CDR3 protein. Size tells how often a clone was seen (once, few, many) or the class of an expanded clone, and some rows leave it out.

J gene: TRBJ1-3
V gene: TRBV5-1
clone size: .
CDR3 protein: CASKQGSPGNTIYF

J gene: TRBJ2-1
V gene: TRBV24-1
clone size: .
CDR3 protein: CATSHSGSSGEQFF

J gene: TRBJ2-1
V gene: TRBV27
clone size: few
CDR3 protein: CASSPIAGGNEQFF

J gene: TRBJ2-1
V gene: TRBV5-6
clone size: .
CDR3 protein: CASGGHGENEQFF

J gene: TRBJ2-3
V gene: TRBV9
clone size: few
CDR3 protein: CASSVHSLFTDTQYF

J gene: TRBJ2-5
V gene: TRBV10-3
clone size: .
CDR3 protein: CAIKDFQETQYF

J gene: TRBJ2-5
V gene: TRBV28
clone size: many
CDR3 protein: CASSLPSRQVDEETQYF

J gene: TRBJ2-7
V gene: TRBV5-1
clone size: many
CDR3 protein: CASSFTTGTPSYEQYF

J gene: TRBJ2-1
V gene: TRBV4-1
clone size: few
CDR3 protein: CASSQWSTSIMREGRNEQFF

J gene: TRBJ1-5
V gene: TRBV28
clone size: few
CDR3 protein: CASSSYLTGGNQPQHF

J gene: TRBJ2-5
V gene: TRBV20-1
clone size: many
CDR3 protein: CSARVGTSGRGPGYF

J gene: TRBJ2-7
V gene: TRBV27
clone size: many
CDR3 protein: CASSLSRSAYEQYF

J gene: TRBJ2-5
V gene: TRBV20-1
clone size: many
CDR3 protein: CSARQPGLAGGETQYF

J gene: TRBJ2-1
V gene: TRBV5-5
clone size: many
CDR3 protein: CASSLEYQYNEQFF

J gene: TRBJ2-3
V gene: TRBV11-3
clone size: many
CDR3 protein: CASSLGVLRESPPTQYF

J gene: TRBJ2-7
V gene: TRBV20-1
clone size: many
CDR3 protein: CSAPTGIAYEQYF

J gene: TRBJ2-3
V gene: TRBV27
clone size: few
CDR3 protein: CASSRIMGGTQYF

J gene: TRBJ2-6
V gene: TRBV5-6
clone size: .
CDR3 protein: CASSLDQGGPFGANVLTF

J gene: TRBJ2-3
V gene: TRBV30
clone size: many
CDR3 protein: CAWGTGEGDTQYF

J gene: TRBJ1-2
V gene: TRBV7-9
clone size: .
CDR3 protein: CASSAGQADYLYGYTF

J gene: TRBJ2-3
V gene: TRBV6-1
clone size: once
CDR3 protein: CASRGPRRGPADTQYF